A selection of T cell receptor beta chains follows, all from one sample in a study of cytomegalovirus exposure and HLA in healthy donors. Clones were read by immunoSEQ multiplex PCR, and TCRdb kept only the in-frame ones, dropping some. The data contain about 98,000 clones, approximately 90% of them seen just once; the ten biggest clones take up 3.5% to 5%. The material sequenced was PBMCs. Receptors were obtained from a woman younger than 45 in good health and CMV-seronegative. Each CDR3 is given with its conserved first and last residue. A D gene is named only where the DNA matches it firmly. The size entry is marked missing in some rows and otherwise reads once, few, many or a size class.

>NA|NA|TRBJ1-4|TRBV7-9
TGTGCCAGCAGCCCAGGGGAGGGTTGGAATGAAAAACTGTTTTTT
CASSPGEGWNEKLFF
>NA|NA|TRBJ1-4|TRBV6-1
TGTGCCAGCGGCAGAATTAATGAAAAACTGTTTTTT
CASGRINEKLFF
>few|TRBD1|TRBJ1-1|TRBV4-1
TGCGCCAGCAGCCAAGGCCGGACAGGGAACACTGAAGCTTTCTTT
CASSQGRTGNTEAFF
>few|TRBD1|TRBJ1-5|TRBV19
TGTGCCAGTAGACAGGGGGATCAGCCCCAGCATTTT
CASRQGDQPQHF
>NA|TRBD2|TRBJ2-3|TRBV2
TGTGCCAGCAGCCTCACTAGCGAATTCACAGATACGCAGTATTTT
CASSLTSEFTDTQYF
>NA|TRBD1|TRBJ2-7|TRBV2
TGTGCCAGCAGCGAACAGGGGGCTGTAGGCGAGCAGTACTTC
CASSEQGAVGEQYF
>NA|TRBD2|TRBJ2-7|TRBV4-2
TGTGCCAGCAGCCAAGATGAGGGCGGGAGCTCCTACGAGCAGTACTTC
CASSQDEGGSSYEQYF
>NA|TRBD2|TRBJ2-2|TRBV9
TGTGCCAGCAGCCCAGGACTAGCGGGGTGGCGGACCGGGGAGCTGTTTTTT
CASSPGLAGWRTGELFF
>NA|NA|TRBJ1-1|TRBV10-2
TGCGCCAGCAGTGTTGGTGTGGAGGGGTTGTACACTGAAGCTTTCTTT
CASSVGVEGLYTEAFF
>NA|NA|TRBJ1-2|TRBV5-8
TGTGCCAGCAGCAGTACCCGAGCGGGAGGCTACACCTTC
CASSSTRAGGYTF
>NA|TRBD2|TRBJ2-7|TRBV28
TGTGCCAGCAGTTTCCGGGGACTAGCAGAGTACGAGCAGTACTTC
CASSFRGLAEYEQYF
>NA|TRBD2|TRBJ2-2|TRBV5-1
TGCGCCAGCAGCTTGGCGGCTAGCGGAATCACCGGGGAGCTGTTTTTT
CASSLAASGITGELFF
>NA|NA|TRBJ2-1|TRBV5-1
TGCGCCAGCACAGTGGGGCAAAATAATGAGCAGTTCTTC
CASTVGQNNEQFF
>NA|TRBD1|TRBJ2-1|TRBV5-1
TGCGCCAGCAGCAGCCGGGACAGGGGGTACAATGAGCAGTTCTTC
CASSSRDRGYNEQFF
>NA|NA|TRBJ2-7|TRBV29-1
TGCAGCGCCGGAGGCTACGAGCAGTACTTC
CSAGGYEQYF
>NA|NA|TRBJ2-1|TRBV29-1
TGCAGCGTTGATCAGGGGAGGGATGAGCAGTTCTTC
CSVDQGRDEQFF
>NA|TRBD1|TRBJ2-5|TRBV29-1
TGCAGCGCCACCCCGGGACAGGGGAGGGAGACCCAGTACTTC
CSATPGQGRETQYF
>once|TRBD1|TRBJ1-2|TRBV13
TGTGCCAGCAGCAAGGACAGGGGGGATGGCTACACCTTC
CASSKDRGDGYTF
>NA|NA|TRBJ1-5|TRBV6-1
TGTGCCAGCAGTGAAGAGGGGGAGCCCCAGCATTTT
CASSEEGEPQHF
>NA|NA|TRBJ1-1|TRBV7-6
TGTGCCAGCAGCTTAGTACAGGTGAACACTGAAGCTTTCTTT
CASSLVQVNTEAFF
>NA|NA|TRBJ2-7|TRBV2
TGTGCCAGCAGTGAACAGGGGCGCTTCCCCTACGAGCAGTACTTC
CASSEQGRFPYEQYF
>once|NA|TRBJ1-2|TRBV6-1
TGTGCCAGCAGTGAACCCTCGGGGTTCGTTGTGCGAGGCTACACCTTC
CASSEPSGFVVRGYTF
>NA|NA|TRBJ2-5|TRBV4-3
TGCGCCAGCAGCCAAGATCTCGGGGGAAAAGAGACCCAGTACTTC
CASSQDLGGKETQYF
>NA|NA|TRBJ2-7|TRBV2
TGTGCTGGGCGTCGGGAATCCTACGAGCAGTACTTC
CAGRRESYEQYF
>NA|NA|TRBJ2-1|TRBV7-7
TGTGCTAGCAGCCCCCTCCGGCGGGGCAACTACAATGAGCAGTTCTTC
CASSPLRRGNYNEQFF
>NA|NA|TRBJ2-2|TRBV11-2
TGTGCCAGCAGCCCCAATAGCGTCGGGAACACCGGGGAGCTGTTTTTT
CASSPNSVGNTGELFF
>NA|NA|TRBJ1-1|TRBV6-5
TGTGCCAGCAGTTACTCGACTCGGGGACTTCCGTTGTTCTTT
CASSYSTRGLPLFF
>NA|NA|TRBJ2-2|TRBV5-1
TGCGCCAGCTTCGCGCCGGGCACCGGGGAGCTGTTTTTT
CASFAPGTGELFF
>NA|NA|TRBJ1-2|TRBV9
TGTGCCAGCAGCGTAACAGGACGATCAGATGGCTACACCTTC
CASSVTGRSDGYTF
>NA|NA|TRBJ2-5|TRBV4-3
TGCGCCAGCAGCCACCGGCGGGACAGCTACCAAGAGACCCAGTACTTC
CASSHRRDSYQETQYF
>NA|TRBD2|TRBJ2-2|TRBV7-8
TGTGCCAGCAGCATACTAGCGGGAGCCAACACCGGGGAGCTGTTTTTT
CASSILAGANTGELFF
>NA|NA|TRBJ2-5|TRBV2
TGTGCCAGCAGTGCCCCCCAGGGGGGCGTGGGGTCAGAGACCCAGTACTTC
CASSAPQGGVGSETQYF
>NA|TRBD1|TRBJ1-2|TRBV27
TGTGCCAGCAGTTCTCGGACAGGGAGGGCTGGCTACACCTTC
CASSSRTGRAGYTF
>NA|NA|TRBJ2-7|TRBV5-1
TGCGCCAGCAGCTTGGCCTGGGACTCTTACGAGCAGTACTTC
CASSLAWDSYEQYF
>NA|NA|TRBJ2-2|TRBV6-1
TGTGCCAGCACCCAGAAGGCCCCGGAGGACGGGGAGCTGTTTTTT
CASTQKAPEDGELFF
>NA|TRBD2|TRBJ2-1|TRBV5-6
TGTGCCAGCAGCTTTGGAGGCGGGGGGCCCGTCAATGAGCAGTTCTTC
CASSFGGGGPVNEQFF
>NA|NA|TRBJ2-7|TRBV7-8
TGTGCCAGCAGCTTATATCCCGAGGACAGGCAGTACTTC
CASSLYPEDRQYF
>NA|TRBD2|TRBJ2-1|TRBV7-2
TGTGCCAGCAGCCCCTCCGGGACTAGCGATTACAATGAGCAGTTCTTC
CASSPSGTSDYNEQFF
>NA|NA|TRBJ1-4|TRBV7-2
TGTGCCAGCAGCACACAGGGAACTGAAAAACTGTTTTTT
CASSTQGTEKLFF
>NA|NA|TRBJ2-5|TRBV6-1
TGTGCCAGCAGTGTTACAGGGCGAAGTGAGACCCAGTACTTC
CASSVTGRSETQYF
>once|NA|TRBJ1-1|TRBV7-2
TGTGCCAGCAGCCAAAGGGGGGGGCGCTTCCCTGAAGCTTTCTTT
CASSQRGGRFPEAFF
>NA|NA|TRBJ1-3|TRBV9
TGTGCCAGCAGCCCCCAGGGAACGGCTGGAAACACCATATATTTT
CASSPQGTAGNTIYF
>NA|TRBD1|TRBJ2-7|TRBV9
TGTGCCAGCAGCCAGGGACAGAGTAGCGAGCAGTACTTC
CASSQGQSSEQYF
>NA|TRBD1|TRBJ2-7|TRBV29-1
TGCAGCACTACTCAGGGGGCGGCCGAGCAGTACTTC
CSTTQGAAEQYF
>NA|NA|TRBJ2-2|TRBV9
TGTGCCAGCAGCGTAGGGACTATTCAAGGGGAGCTGTTTTTT
CASSVGTIQGELFF
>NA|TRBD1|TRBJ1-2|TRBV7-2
TGTGCCAGCAGCTTAGCGGGACAGGCGACAAACTATGGCTACACCTTC
CASSLAGQATNYGYTF
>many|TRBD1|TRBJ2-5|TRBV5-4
TGTGCCAGCAGCCCTACAGGGGGCGAGGGAGAGACCCAGTACTTC
CASSPTGGEGETQYF
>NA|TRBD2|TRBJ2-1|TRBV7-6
TGTGCCAGCAGCTTAGCGCCCACTCGGACTAGCGGGGACAATGAGCAGTTCTTC
CASSLAPTRTSGDNEQFF
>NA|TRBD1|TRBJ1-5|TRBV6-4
TGTGCCAGCAGTGACGGGGACAGGTTAACTAGCAATCAGCCCCAGCATTTT
CASSDGDRLTSNQPQHF
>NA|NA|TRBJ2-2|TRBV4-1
TGCGCCAGCAGCCGCTTGCTGTCTCGTAGCGGAACTAACACCGGGGAGCTGTTTTTT
CASSRLLSRSGTNTGELFF
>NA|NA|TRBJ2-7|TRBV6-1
TGTGCCAGCAGCCAGAGACAGATCTACGAGCAGTACTTC
CASSQRQIYEQYF
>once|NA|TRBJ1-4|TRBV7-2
TGTGCCAGCAGCCCGAACAGGGCTGAAAAACTGTTTTTT
CASSPNRAEKLFF
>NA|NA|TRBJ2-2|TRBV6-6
TGTGCCAGCTACCACCGGGACACCGACACCGGGGAGCTGTTTTTT
CASYHRDTDTGELFF
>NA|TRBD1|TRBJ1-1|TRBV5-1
TGCGCCAGCAGCTTGGAGGGGACAGGGGCATCGGTCACTGAAGCTTTCTTT
CASSLEGTGASVTEAFF
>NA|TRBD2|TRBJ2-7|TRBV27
TGTGCCAGCAGTTTCGGTGACGGGGGGAGCTCCTACGAGCAGTACTTC
CASSFGDGGSSYEQYF
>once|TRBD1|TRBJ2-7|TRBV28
TGTGCCAGCAGCCCCCCGGGACAGGGAAATTACGAGCAGTACTTC
CASSPPGQGNYEQYF
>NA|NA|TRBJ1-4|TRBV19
TGTGCCAGTAGTATCGACGGGGGACCGAGTGCTAATGAAAAACTGTTTTTT
CASSIDGGPSANEKLFF
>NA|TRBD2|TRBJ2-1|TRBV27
TGTCTCTCCTCGGGGGGACATGAGCAGTTCTTC
CLSSGGHEQFF